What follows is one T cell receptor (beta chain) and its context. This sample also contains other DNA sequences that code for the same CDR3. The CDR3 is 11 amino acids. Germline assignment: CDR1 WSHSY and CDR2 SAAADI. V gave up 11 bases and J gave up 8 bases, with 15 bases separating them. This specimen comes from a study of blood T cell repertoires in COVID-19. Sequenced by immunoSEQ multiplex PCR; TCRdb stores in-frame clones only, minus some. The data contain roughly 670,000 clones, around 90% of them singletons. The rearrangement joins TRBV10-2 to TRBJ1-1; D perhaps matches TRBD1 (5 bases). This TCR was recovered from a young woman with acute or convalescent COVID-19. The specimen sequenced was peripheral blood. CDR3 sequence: CASRGGGEAFF. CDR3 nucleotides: TGCGCCTCCCGGGGGGGTGGAGAAGCTTTCTTT.